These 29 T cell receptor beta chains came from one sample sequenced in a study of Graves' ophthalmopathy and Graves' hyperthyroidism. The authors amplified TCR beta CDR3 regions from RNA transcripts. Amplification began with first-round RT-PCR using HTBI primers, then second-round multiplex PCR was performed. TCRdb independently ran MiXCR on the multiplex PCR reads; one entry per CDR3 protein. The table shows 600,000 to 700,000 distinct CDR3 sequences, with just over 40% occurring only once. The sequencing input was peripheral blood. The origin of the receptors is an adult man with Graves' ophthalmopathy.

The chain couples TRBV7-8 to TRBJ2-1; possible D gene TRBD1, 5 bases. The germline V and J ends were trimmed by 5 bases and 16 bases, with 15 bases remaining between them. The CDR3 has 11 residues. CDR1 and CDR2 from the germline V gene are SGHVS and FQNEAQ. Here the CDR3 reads CASSLPAGRFF. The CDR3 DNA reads TGTGCCAGCAGCCTCCCGGCAGGGCGATTCTTC.

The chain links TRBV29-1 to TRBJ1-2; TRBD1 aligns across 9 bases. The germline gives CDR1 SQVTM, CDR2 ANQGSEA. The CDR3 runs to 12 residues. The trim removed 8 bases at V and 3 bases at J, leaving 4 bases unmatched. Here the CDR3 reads CSLWTGDYGYTF. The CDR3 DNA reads TGCAGCTTGTGGACAGGGGACTATGGCTACACCTTC.

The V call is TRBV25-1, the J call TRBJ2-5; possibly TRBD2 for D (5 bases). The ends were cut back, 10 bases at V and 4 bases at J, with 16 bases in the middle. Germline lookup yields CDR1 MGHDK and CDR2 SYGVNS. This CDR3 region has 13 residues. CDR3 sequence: CAIRGSVGETQYF. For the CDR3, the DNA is TGTGCCATCCGTGGGAGTGTAGGAGAGACCCAGTACTTC.

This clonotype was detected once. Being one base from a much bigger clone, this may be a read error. For the CDR3, the DNA is TGTGCCAGCAGCCCTTCGGCAGTCAGACCGGGTGGCTACACCTTC. Its protein product is CASSPSAVRPGGYTF. The chain links TRBV2 to TRBJ1-2, with D unresolved. The germline V gene encodes CDR1 SNHLY and CDR2 FYNNEI. The CDR3 runs 15 residues. The V and J ends lost 6 bases and 7 bases respectively, with 21 bases between them.

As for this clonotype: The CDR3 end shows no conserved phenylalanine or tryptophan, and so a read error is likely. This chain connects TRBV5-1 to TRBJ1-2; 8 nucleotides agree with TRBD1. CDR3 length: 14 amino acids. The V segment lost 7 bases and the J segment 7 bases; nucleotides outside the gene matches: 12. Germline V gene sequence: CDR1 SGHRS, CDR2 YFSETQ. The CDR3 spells CASSLTGVIGGYTS. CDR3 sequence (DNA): TGCGCCAGCTCCTTGACAGGGGTTATTGGTGGCTACACCTCC.

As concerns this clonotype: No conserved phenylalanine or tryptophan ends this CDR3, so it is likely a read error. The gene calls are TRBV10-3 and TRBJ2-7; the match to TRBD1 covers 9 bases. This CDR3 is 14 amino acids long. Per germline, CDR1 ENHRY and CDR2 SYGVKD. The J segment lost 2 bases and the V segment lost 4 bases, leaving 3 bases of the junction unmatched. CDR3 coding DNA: TGTGCCATCAGTGCCGGGACAGGGACCTACGAGCAGTACCTC. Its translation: CAISAGTGTYEQYL.

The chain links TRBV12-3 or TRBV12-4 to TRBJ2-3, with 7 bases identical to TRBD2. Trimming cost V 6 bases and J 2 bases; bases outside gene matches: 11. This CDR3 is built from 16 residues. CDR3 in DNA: TGTGCCAGCAGCCCTCCCCACAGCGGGAACACAGATACGCAGTATTTT. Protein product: CASSPPHSGNTDTQYF.

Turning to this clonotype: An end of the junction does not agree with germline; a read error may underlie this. CDR3 loop: CASSQDPRATDTQYF. CDR3 bases: TGCGCCAGCAGCCAAGATCCCAGGGCCACAGATACGCAGTATTTT. The chain joins TRBV7-9 to TRBJ2-3; D is possibly TRBD1 (5 bases). The CDR3 spans 15 residues. CDR1 and CDR2 (germline): SEHNR, FQNEAQ (reference sequence).

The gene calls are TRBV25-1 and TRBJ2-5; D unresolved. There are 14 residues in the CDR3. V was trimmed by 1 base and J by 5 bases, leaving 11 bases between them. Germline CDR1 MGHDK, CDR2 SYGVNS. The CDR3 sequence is CASSESRTRETQYF. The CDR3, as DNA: TGTGCCAGCAGTGAATCTCGGACCCGGGAGACCCAGTACTTC.

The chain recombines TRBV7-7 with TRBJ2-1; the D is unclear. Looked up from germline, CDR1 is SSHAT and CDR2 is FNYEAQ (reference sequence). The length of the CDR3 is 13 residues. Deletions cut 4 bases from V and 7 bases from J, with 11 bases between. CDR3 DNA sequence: TGTGCCAGCAGCTCGGGTCCTGGGAATGAGCAGTTCTTC. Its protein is CASSSGPGNEQFF. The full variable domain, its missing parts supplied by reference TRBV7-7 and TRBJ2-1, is GAGVSQSPRYKVTKRGQDVTLRCDPISSHATLYWYQQALGQGPEFLTYFNYEAQPDKSGLPSDRFSAERPEGSISTLTIQRTEQRDSAMYRCASSSGPGNEQFFGPGTRLTVL.

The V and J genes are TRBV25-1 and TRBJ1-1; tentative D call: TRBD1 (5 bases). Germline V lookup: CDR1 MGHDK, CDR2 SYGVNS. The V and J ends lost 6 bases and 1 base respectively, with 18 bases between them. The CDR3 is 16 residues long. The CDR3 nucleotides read TGTGCCAGCAGAAGCTCCGGTGGGGGTTCGAACACTGAAGCTTTCTTT. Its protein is CASRSSGGGSNTEAFF.

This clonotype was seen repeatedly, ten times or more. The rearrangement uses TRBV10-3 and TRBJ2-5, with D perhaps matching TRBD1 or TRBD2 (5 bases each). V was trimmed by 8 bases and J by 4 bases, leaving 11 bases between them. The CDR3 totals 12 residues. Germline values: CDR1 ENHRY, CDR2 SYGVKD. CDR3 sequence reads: CAIGTSAETQYF. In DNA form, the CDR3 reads TGTGCCATCGGGACCTCCGCAGAGACCCAGTACTTC.

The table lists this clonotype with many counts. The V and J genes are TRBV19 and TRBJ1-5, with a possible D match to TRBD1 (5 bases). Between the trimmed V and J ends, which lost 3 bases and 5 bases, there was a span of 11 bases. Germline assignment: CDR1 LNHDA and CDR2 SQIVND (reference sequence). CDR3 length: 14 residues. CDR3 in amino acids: CASSIPGPHQPQHF. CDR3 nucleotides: TGTGCCAGTAGTATTCCAGGGCCGCATCAGCCCCAGCATTTT.

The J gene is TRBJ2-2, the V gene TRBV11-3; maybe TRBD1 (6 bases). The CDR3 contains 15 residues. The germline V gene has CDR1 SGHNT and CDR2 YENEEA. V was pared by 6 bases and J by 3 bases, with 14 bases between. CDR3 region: CASRLGKGDTGELFF. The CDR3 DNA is TGTGCCAGCAGGCTGGGGAAGGGGGACACCGGGGAGCTGTTTTTT.

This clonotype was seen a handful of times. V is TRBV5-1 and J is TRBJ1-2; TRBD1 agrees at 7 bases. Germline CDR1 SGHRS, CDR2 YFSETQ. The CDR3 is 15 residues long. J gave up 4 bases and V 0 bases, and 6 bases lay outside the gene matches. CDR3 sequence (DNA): TGCGCCAGCAGCTTGGAGAGGACAGGTGGCTATGGCTACACCTTC. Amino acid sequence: CASSLERTGGYGYTF.

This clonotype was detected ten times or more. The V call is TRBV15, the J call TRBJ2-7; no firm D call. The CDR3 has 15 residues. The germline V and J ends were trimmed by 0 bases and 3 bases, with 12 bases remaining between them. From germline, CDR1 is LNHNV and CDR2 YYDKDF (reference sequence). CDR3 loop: CATSRDPGLGYEQYF. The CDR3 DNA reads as TGTGCCACCAGCAGAGACCCCGGGCTAGGCTACGAGCAGTACTTC. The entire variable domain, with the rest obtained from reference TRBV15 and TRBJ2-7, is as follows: DAMVIQNPRYQVTQFGKPVTLSCSQTLNHNVMYWYQQKSSQAPKLLFHYYDKDFNNEADTPDNFQSRRPNTSFCFLDIRSPGLGDTAMYLCATSRDPGLGYEQYFGPGTRLTVT.

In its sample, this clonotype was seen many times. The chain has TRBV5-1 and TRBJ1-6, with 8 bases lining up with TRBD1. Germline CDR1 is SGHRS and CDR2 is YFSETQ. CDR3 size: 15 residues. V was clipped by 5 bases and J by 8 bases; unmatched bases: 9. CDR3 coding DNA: TGCGCCAGCAGACAAGTTGACAGGGGTGATTCACCCCTCCACTTT. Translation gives CASRQVDRGDSPLHF.

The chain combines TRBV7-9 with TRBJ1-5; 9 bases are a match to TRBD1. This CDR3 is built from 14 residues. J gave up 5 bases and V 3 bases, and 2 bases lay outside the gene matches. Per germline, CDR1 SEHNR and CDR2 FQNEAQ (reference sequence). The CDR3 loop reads CASSFGTGYQPQHF. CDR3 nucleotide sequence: TGTGCCAGCAGCTTCGGGACAGGGTATCAGCCCCAGCATTTT.

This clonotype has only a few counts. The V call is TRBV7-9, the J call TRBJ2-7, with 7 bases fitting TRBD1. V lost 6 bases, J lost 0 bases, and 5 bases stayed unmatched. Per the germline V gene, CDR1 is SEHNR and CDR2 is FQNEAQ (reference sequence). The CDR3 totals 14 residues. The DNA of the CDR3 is TGTGCCAGCAGGTACCGGGACAGCTCCTACGAGCAGTACTTC. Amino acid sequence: CASRYRDSSYEQYF.

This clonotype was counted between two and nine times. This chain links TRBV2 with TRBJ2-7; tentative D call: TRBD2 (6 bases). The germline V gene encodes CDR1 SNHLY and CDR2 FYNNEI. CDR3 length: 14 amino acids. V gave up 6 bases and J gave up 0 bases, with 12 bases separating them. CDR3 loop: CASSVLASSYEQYF. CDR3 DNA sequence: TGTGCCAGCAGCGTTCTAGCGAGCTCCTACGAGCAGTACTTC. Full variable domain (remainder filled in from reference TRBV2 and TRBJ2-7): EPEVTQTPSHQVTQMGQEVILRCVPISNHLYFYWYRQILGQKVEFLVSFYNNEISEKSEIFDDQFSVERPDGSNFTLKIRSTKLEDSAMYFCASSVLASSYEQYFGPGTRLTVT.

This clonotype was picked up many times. The CDR3, as DNA: TGTGCCAGCAGCTCCGGAACCTACGAGCAGTACTTC. Translated: CASSSGTYEQYF. This chain joins TRBV7-9 and TRBJ2-7, with unresolved D. This CDR3 region has 12 residues. From germline, CDR1 is SEHNR and CDR2 FQNEAQ (reference sequence). Trimming left V 4 bases short and J 2 bases short, with 6 bases between. Based on the CDR3 plus reference TRBV7-9 and TRBJ2-7, the full variable domain is DTGVSQNPRHKITKRGQNVTFRCDPISEHNRLYWYRQTLGQGPEFLTYFQNEAQLEKSRLLSDRFSAERPKGSFSTLEIQRTEQGDSAMYLCASSSGTYEQYFGPGTRLTVT.

As DNA, the CDR3 is TGTGCCAGCAGTGATCGGGGTGGCTATGGCTACACCTTC. This translates into CASSDRGGYGYTF. The chain links TRBV2 to TRBJ1-2; no clear D. This CDR3 has 13 residues. CDR1 and CDR2 from the germline V gene are SNHLY and FYNNEI. Trimming took off 3 bases at V and 4 bases at J, with 9 bases between the two ends.

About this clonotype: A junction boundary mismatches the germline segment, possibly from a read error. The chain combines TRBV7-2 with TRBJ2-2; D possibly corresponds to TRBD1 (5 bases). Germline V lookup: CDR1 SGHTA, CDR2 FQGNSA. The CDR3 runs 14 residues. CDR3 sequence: CATQLRGNTGELFF. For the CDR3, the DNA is TGCGCCACCCAGCTTAGGGGGAACACCGGGGAGCTGTTTTTT.

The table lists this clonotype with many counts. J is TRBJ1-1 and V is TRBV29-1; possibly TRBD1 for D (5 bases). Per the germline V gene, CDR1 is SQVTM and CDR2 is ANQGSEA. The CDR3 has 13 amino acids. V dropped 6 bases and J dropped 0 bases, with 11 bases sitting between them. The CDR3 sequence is CSVRGRLNTEAFF. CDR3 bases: TGCAGCGTCCGGGGACGGTTGAACACTGAAGCTTTCTTT.

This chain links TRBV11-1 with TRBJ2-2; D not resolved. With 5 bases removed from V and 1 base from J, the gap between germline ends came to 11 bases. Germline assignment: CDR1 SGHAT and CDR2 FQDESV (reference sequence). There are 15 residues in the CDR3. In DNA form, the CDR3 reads TGTGCCAGCAGCCAAGAATCCGGGAACACCGGGGAGCTGTTTTTT. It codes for CASSQESGNTGELFF. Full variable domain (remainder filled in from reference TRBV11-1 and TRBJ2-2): EAEVAQSPRYKITEKSQAVAFWCDPISGHATLYWYRQILGQGPELLVQFQDESVVDDSQLPKDRFSAERLKGVDSTLKIQPAELGDSAMYLCASSQESGNTGELFFGEGSRLTVL.

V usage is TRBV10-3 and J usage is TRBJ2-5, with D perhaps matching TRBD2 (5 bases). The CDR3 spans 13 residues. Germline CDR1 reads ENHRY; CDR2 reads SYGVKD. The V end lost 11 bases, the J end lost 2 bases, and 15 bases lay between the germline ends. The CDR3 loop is CAWSEGRQETQYF. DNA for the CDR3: TGTGCCTGGAGTGAGGGCAGACAAGAGACCCAGTACTTC.

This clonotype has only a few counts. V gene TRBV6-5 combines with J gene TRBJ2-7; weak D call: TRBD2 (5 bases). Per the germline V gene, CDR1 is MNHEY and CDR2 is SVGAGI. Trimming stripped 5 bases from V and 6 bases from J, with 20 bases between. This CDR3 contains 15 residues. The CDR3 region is CASSEGLASVGEQYF. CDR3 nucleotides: TGTGCCAGCAGTGAAGGGCTAGCCAGTGTGGGCGAGCAGTACTTC.

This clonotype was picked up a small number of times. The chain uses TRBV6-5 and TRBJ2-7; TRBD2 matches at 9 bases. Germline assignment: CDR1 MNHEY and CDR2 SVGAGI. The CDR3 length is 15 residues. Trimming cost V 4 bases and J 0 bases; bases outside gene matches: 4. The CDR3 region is CASSFSGSLSYEQYF. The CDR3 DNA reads TGTGCCAGCAGTTTTAGCGGGAGCCTCTCCTACGAGCAGTACTTC.

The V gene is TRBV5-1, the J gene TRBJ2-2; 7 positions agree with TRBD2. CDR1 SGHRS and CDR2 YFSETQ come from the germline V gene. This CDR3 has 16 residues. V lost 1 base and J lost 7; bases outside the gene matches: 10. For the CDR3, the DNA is TGCGCCAGCAGCTTGAGCGCGGGAGAAGCCAACGGGGAGCTGTTTTTT. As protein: CASSLSAGEANGELFF.